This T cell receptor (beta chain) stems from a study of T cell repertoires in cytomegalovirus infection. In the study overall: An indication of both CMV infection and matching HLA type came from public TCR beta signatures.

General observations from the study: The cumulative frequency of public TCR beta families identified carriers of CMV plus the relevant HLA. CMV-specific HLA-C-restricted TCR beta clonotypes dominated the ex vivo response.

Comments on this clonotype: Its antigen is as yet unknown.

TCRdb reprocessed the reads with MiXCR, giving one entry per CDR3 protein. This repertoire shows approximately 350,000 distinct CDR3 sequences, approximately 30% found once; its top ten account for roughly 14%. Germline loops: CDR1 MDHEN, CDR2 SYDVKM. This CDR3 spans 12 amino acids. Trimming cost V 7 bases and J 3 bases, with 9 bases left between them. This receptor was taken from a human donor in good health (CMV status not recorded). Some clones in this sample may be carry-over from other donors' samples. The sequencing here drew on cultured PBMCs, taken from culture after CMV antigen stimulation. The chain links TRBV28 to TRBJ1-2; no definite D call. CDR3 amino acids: CASNPVDYGYTF. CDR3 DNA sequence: TGTGCCAGCAACCCCGTCGACTATGGCTACACCTTC.